These 29 T cell receptor beta chains originate from one sample sequenced in a study of identical twins. TCRdb re-called the 5' RACE reads through MiXCR, storing one row per CDR3 protein. The table records some 900,000 distinct CDR3 sequences, 10% to 15% of them present only once. This sample also appeared in a second study, on yellow fever vaccine responses in identical twins.

Sequencing used PBMCs. Every receptor here comes from a young woman in good health.

The chain has TRBV7-2 and TRBJ2-5; 10 nucleotides agree with TRBD2. Germline values: CDR1 SGHTA, CDR2 FQGNSA. The CDR3 loop spans 14 amino acids. V lost 3 bases and J lost 4; bases outside the gene matches: 2. In DNA form, the CDR3 reads TGTGCCAGCAGCTTGGGACTAGCGTCAGAGACCCAGTACTTC. It yields the protein CASSLGLASETQYF.

A few counts support this clonotype. The J gene is TRBJ2-2, the V gene TRBV6-5; D is possibly TRBD1 (6 bases). Trimming took 2 bases from V and 2 from J, leaving 9 bases between them. CDR3 length: 15 residues. Looked up from germline, CDR1 is MNHEY and CDR2 is SVGAGI. The CDR3 sequence is CASSYEQGNTGELFF. The CDR3 DNA reads as TGTGCCAGCAGTTACGAACAGGGTAACACCGGGGAGCTGTTTTTT.

This clonotype was found a few times. This CDR3 reads CASSFASGRKSSYNEQFF. CDR3 in DNA: TGTGCCAGCAGTTTCGCTAGCGGGAGGAAGAGCTCCTACAATGAGCAGTTCTTC. V is TRBV12-3 or TRBV12-4 and J is TRBJ2-1; 11 bases line up with TRBD2. Trimming cost V 3 bases and J 0 bases; bases outside gene matches: 7. CDR3 length: 18 amino acids.

CDR3 residues: CASSRTSGGMETQYF. The CDR3 nucleotides read TGTGCCAGCAGCAGGACTAGCGGGGGGATGGAGACCCAGTACTTC. V usage is TRBV6-1 and J usage is TRBJ2-5; 14 bases line up with TRBD2. The CDR3 totals 15 residues. Germline V gene data show CDR1 as MNHNS and CDR2 as SASEGT. Trimming removed 6 bases from V and 5 bases from J; junction bases left unmatched: 5.

This clonotype was seen repeatedly, ten times or more. The chain carries TRBV7-9 and TRBJ2-1, with TRBD1 as a possible D gene (5 bases). Per germline, CDR1 SEHNR and CDR2 FQNEAQ (reference sequence). This CDR3 has 11 amino acids. V was pared by 6 bases and J by 8 bases, with 8 bases between. CDR3: CASRRGDEQFF. CDR3 coding DNA: TGTGCCAGCAGAAGGGGTGATGAGCAGTTCTTC.

This clonotype was detected ten times or more. This chain uses TRBV15 with TRBJ2-5; D gene uncertain. Germline V gene data show CDR1 as LNHNV and CDR2 as YYDKDF (reference sequence). The CDR3 length is 12 residues. Trimming took off 6 bases at V and 4 bases at J, with 9 bases between the two ends. The chain's CDR3 is CATRDRGETQYF. Here the CDR3 DNA reads TGTGCCACCAGGGACCGAGGAGAGACCCAGTACTTC.

This clonotype showed up just a few times. The chain recombines TRBV24-1 with TRBJ2-4; D possibly uses TRBD1 or TRBD2 (5 bases each). The CDR3 totals 15 residues. Germline V gene data show CDR1 as KGHDR and CDR2 as SFDVKD. Trimming stripped 5 bases from V and 2 bases from J, with 12 bases between. The CDR3 DNA is TGTGCCACCAGTGCAAGGGACGGTACCAAAAACATTCAGTACTTC. Translating gives CATSARDGTKNIQYF.

This clonotype was detected ten times or more. The chain uses TRBV29-1 and TRBJ2-7; TRBD1 matches 8 bases. CDR1 is SQVTM, CDR2 ANQGSEA, per germline. The CDR3 runs to 14 residues. The junction had 11 bases not matched to a gene; V was cut back by 6 bases and J by 4 bases. For the CDR3, the DNA is TGCAGCGTGGGAGACAGGGGAACTGGGTACGAGCAGTACTTC. It encodes CSVGDRGTGYEQYF.

The CDR3 spells CSAPTTLRQGEGDTQYF. For the CDR3, the DNA is TGCAGTGCTCCCACGACACTTAGACAGGGGGAGGGAGATACGCAGTATTTT. The chain links TRBV20-1 to TRBJ2-3, with 9 bases lining up with TRBD1. The CDR3 contains 17 residues. Germline CDR1 is DFQATT and CDR2 is SNEGSKA (reference sequence). The trim removed 5 bases at V and 5 bases at J, leaving 17 bases unmatched.

This clonotype was found many times. The J gene is TRBJ2-3, the V gene TRBV12-3 or TRBV12-4, with a possible D match to TRBD1 (6 bases). V gave up 2 bases and J gave up 5 bases, with 11 bases separating them. The CDR3 spans 14 residues. This CDR3 is CASSLLGAGDTQYF. CDR3 bases: TGTGCCAGCAGTTTATTGGGGGCCGGAGATACGCAGTATTTT.

The chain uses TRBV5-1 and TRBJ2-7, with TRBD2 identical over 9 bases. Germline V gene data show CDR1 as SGHRS and CDR2 as YFSETQ. The length of the CDR3 is 15 residues. Losses at the gene ends were 1 base for V and 4 bases for J; bases not matched to a gene: 6. CDR3: CASSLIASGNYEQYF. The CDR3 bases are TGCGCCAGCAGCTTGATCGCTAGCGGGAATTACGAGCAGTACTTC.

V is TRBV29-1 and J is TRBJ2-7; a possible D gene is TRBD2 (5 bases). Deletions cut 6 bases from V and 1 base from J, with 16 bases between. The CDR3 runs to 14 residues. CDR1 and CDR2 (germline): SQVTM, ANQGSEA. CDR3 sequence reads: CSVRNEGRSYEQYF. DNA of the CDR3: TGCAGCGTGCGAAACGAGGGTAGGTCCTACGAGCAGTACTTC.

The chain links TRBV27 to TRBJ2-1; D gene unclear. Germline loops: CDR1 MNHEY, CDR2 SMNVEV (reference sequence). CDR3 length: 15 amino acids. The ends were cut back, 3 bases at V and 5 bases at J, with 14 bases in the middle. CDR3 nucleotides: TGTGCCAGCAGTTTTCCCGCGGACCGAAACAATGAGCAGTTCTTC. Translation gives CASSFPADRNNEQFF.

This chain links TRBV7-9 with TRBJ2-5, with D maybe TRBD1 (7 bases). This CDR3 is built from 14 residues. V dropped 1 base and J dropped 10 bases, with 16 bases sitting between them. From germline, CDR1 is SEHNR and CDR2 FQNEAQ (reference sequence). Here the CDR3 reads CASSLGGRGDRQYF. The CDR3 nucleotides read TGTGCCAGCAGCTTAGGAGGCAGGGGGGACCGCCAGTACTTC.

The gene calls are TRBV12-3 or TRBV12-4 and TRBJ1-1, with a weak D call TRBD1 (6 bases). Trimming removed 6 bases from V and 1 base from J, with 15 bases in between. The CDR3 runs 15 residues. This CDR3 is CASSKGGAGNTEAFF. The CDR3 DNA reads TGTGCCAGCAGCAAAGGGGGGGCAGGGAACACTGAAGCTTTCTTT.

This clonotype came up a few times. The chain combines TRBV29-1 with TRBJ2-7, with D possibly matching TRBD2 (6 bases). The CDR3 has 14 residues. Trimming shortened V by 3 bases and J by 6 bases, and 18 bases separated the two germline ends. CDR1 is SQVTM, CDR2 ANQGSEA, per germline. The CDR3, as DNA: TGCAGCGTTGAGGTTGGGGGGTTAACTCGCGAGCAGTACTTC. This sequence encodes CSVEVGGLTREQYF.

This clonotype has only a few counts. The genes are TRBV28 and TRBJ2-2; the D gene is possibly TRBD1 (6 bases). CDR1 and CDR2 from the germline V gene are MDHEN and SYDVKM. The CDR3 has 14 amino acids. Trimming took 10 bases from V and 0 from J, leaving 12 bases between them. The CDR3 nucleotides read TGTGCCATGTCCGGGACAACGAACACCGGGGAGCTGTTTTTT. It is translated as CAMSGTTNTGELFF. The whole variable domain, filled in from reference TRBV28 and TRBJ2-2, reads DVKVTQSSRYLVKRTGEKVFLECVQDMDHENMFWYRQDPGLGLRLIYFSYDVKMKEKGDIPEGYSVSREKKERFSLILESASTNQTSMYLCAMSGTTNTGELFFGEGSRLTVL.

The V and J genes are TRBV4-1 and TRBJ1-1; perhaps TRBD1 as D (6 bases). Germline CDR1 MGHRA, CDR2 YSYEKL. The ends were cut back, 0 bases at V and 0 bases at J, with 20 bases in the middle. The CDR3 totals 19 residues. CDR3 residues: CASSQDREWGARMNTEAFF. The CDR3 DNA follows: TGCGCCAGCAGCCAAGATCGCGAATGGGGGGCGAGGATGAACACTGAAGCTTTCTTT.

The chain joins TRBV12-3 or TRBV12-4 to TRBJ2-5, with 16 bases matching TRBD2. Trimming removed 6 bases from V and 9 bases from J; junction bases left unmatched: 4. CDR3 length equals 14 residues. The CDR3 DNA sequence: TGTGCCAGCAGCACGGGACTAGCGGGGGGGGCCCAGTACTTC. This sequence encodes CASSTGLAGGAQYF.

This clonotype occurred a few times. CDR3 sequence (DNA): TGTGCCAGCACCCCGTCGTGGGGGGCGGACATTCAGTACTTC. Residues: CASTPSWGADIQYF. This chain connects TRBV27 to TRBJ2-4; D may match TRBD1 or TRBD2 (6 bases each). V was cut by 7 bases and J by 8 bases, with 18 bases left in between. The CDR3 has 14 residues. In germline, CDR1 is MNHEY, CDR2 SMNVEV (reference sequence).

The J gene is TRBJ1-4, the V gene TRBV12-3 or TRBV12-4; 11 bases match TRBD1. The J segment lost 6 bases and the V segment lost 5 bases, leaving 5 bases of the junction unmatched. This CDR3 region has 15 residues. Written as DNA, the CDR3 is TGTGCCAGCAGTCCCCCGGGACAGGGGGATGAAAAACTGTTTTTT. Encoded protein: CASSPPGQGDEKLFF.

The chain employs TRBV7-2 and TRBJ1-1, with 7 bases lining up with TRBD1. The CDR3 loop spans 15 amino acids. Germline-derived CDR1 and CDR2 are SGHTA and FQGNSA. The ends lost 5 bases at V and 6 bases at J; junction bases unmatched: 12. CDR3 in DNA: TGTGCCAGCAGCCTCTTCGTGACAGGGCGCCCTGAAGCTTTCTTT. Translating gives CASSLFVTGRPEAFF.

The CDR3 DNA is TGTGCCAGCCGCAAGGAGGCCGCCACCGGGGAGCTGTTTTTT. This encodes CASRKEAATGELFF. The chain employs TRBV9 and TRBJ2-2; TRBD2 is a possible D gene (5 bases). Trimming cost V 7 bases and J 4 bases, with 14 bases left between them. CDR1 and CDR2 from the germline V gene are SGDLS and YYNGEE. This CDR3 is built from 14 residues. Filled out from reference TRBV9 and TRBJ2-2, the complete variable domain reads DSGVTQTPKHLITATGQRVTLRCSPRSGDLSVYWYQQSLDQGLQFLIQYYNGEERAKGNILERFSAQQFPDLHSELNLSSLELGDSALYFCASRKEAATGELFFGEGSRLTVL.

Ten or more counts support this clonotype. This chain links TRBV5-1 with TRBJ2-2, with D unresolved. CDR1 SGHRS and CDR2 YFSETQ come from the germline V gene. Trimming took off 0 bases at V and 1 base at J, with 7 bases between the two ends. The CDR3 covers 15 residues. DNA for the CDR3: TGCGCCAGCAGCTTGGCCGGTAGGAACACCGGGGAGCTGTTTTTT. Translation: CASSLAGRNTGELFF.

This clonotype was observed at least ten times. The chain combines TRBV7-6 with TRBJ2-3, with TRBD2 identical over 10 bases. Germline trimming cut 1 base from V and 3 bases from J; bases unmatched to any gene: 4. The CDR3 sequence is 16 residues long. Looked up from germline, CDR1 is SGHVS and CDR2 is FNYEAQ. The CDR3: CASSLELAGLTDTQYF. The CDR3 DNA follows: TGTGCCAGCAGCTTAGAACTAGCGGGATTGACAGATACGCAGTATTTT.

This clonotype came up a few times. CDR3 amino acids: CASSLRGRADSYGYTF. The CDR3 nucleotides read TGTGCCAGCAGTTTGAGGGGCCGAGCGGATAGTTATGGCTACACCTTC. The chain carries TRBV12-3 or TRBV12-4 and TRBJ1-2; possible D gene TRBD1, 5 bases. The CDR3 totals 16 residues. Trimming cost V 3 bases and J 5 bases, with 19 bases left between them.

V and J are TRBV20-1 and TRBJ1-1; 11 bases match TRBD1. Germline CDR1 DFQATT, CDR2 SNEGSKA (reference sequence). With 0 bases clipped from V and 0 bases from J, the junction kept 6 bases outside the gene matches. The length of the CDR3 is 17 residues. CDR3 residues: CSAREPRDRGLNTEAFF. CDR3 in DNA: TGCAGTGCTAGAGAGCCCCGGGACAGGGGGTTGAACACTGAAGCTTTCTTT.

This clonotype was observed a few times. The rearrangement uses TRBV5-1 and TRBJ2-7, with 11 bases identical to TRBD2. Germline trimming cut 0 bases from V and 6 bases from J; bases unmatched to any gene: 5. From germline, CDR1 is SGHRS and CDR2 YFSETQ. The CDR3 has 15 amino acids. CDR3 amino acids: CASSLGLAGYAEQYF. In DNA form, the CDR3 reads TGCGCCAGCAGCTTGGGACTAGCGGGATATGCCGAGCAGTACTTC.

This clonotype appeared many times. The rearrangement joins TRBV4-1 to TRBJ2-1; perhaps TRBD1 as D (7 bases). V was shortened by 0 bases and J by 3 bases, with 9 bases between the two germline ends. The V gene's germline CDR1 is MGHRA and CDR2 YSYEKL. The CDR3 loop spans 15 amino acids. CDR3 protein: CASSQEQGGYNEQFF. CDR3 coding DNA: TGCGCCAGCAGCCAAGAGCAGGGGGGCTACAATGAGCAGTTCTTC.